The rows below give T cell receptor beta chains drawn from one sample of a study of shared T cell receptors in the human thymus. This table comes from immunoSEQ multiplex PCR, and its TCRdb copy is limited to in-frame clones, with some not included. Seen here are about 660,000 clones, around 87% observed once, and the top ten hold 0.0095% to 0.013%. These data also featured in a second study, about human thymus T cells.

The material sequenced was thymocytes. Receptor source: a boy under three years old with a congenital heart defect. CDR3s include the opening cysteine and the closing phenylalanine or tryptophan. The order of the fields is J gene, V gene, D gene, clone size, CDR3 protein, CDR3 DNA. The D gene is left open where the match is weak. A clone size is listed for some rows: how often the clone was seen (once, few, many), or a class if it is expanded.

J gene: TRBJ2-1
V gene: TRBV11-2
D gene: .
clone size: .
CDR3 protein: CASSLRFPGPSGDEQFF
CDR3 DNA: TGTGCCAGCAGCTTAAGGTTTCCCGGGCCCTCCGGGGATGAGCAGTTCTTC

J gene: TRBJ1-2
V gene: TRBV5-1
D gene: .
clone size: .
CDR3 protein: CASSLGTGSGSFGYGYTF
CDR3 DNA: TGCGCCAGCAGCTTGGGAACAGGGTCTGGCTCTTTCGGCTATGGCTACACCTTC

J gene: TRBJ1-3
V gene: TRBV6-1
D gene: .
clone size: .
CDR3 protein: CASSEGAVSGNTIYF
CDR3 DNA: TGTGCCAGCAGTGAGGGGGCGGTCTCTGGAAACACCATATATTTT

J gene: TRBJ2-1
V gene: TRBV15
D gene: TRBD2
clone size: .
CDR3 protein: CATSRGGTSVGEQFF
CDR3 DNA: TGTGCCACCAGCAGAGGGGGGACTAGCGTCGGTGAGCAGTTCTTC

J gene: TRBJ1-1
V gene: TRBV30
D gene: TRBD1
clone size: .
CDR3 protein: CAWSVGTAEAFF
CDR3 DNA: TGTGCCTGGAGTGTCGGGACAGCTGAAGCTTTCTTT

J gene: TRBJ2-1
V gene: TRBV7-2
D gene: TRBD2
clone size: few
CDR3 protein: CASSLGLAGENEQFF
CDR3 DNA: TGTGCCAGCAGCTTAGGGCTAGCGGGAGAGAATGAGCAGTTCTTC

J gene: TRBJ2-5
V gene: TRBV14
D gene: .
clone size: .
CDR3 protein: CASSPYRVPYQETQYF
CDR3 DNA: TGTGCCAGCAGCCCGTACAGGGTACCTTACCAAGAGACCCAGTACTTC

J gene: TRBJ2-7
V gene: TRBV21-1
D gene: .
clone size: .
CDR3 protein: CASSKGGGTGPF
CDR3 DNA: TGTGCCAGCAGCAAAGGGGGCGGGACAGGACCCTTC

J gene: TRBJ2-7
V gene: TRBV4-1
D gene: .
clone size: .
CDR3 protein: CASSGGRSYEQYF
CDR3 DNA: TGCGCCAGCAGCGGCGGGCGGAGCTACGAGCAGTACTTC

J gene: TRBJ2-1
V gene: TRBV6-5
D gene: .
clone size: once
CDR3 protein: CASRRGWQGNEQFF
CDR3 DNA: TGTGCCAGCAGACGGGGGTGGCAGGGCAATGAGCAGTTCTTC

J gene: TRBJ2-1
V gene: TRBV29-1
D gene: TRBD2
clone size: .
CDR3 protein: CSVPGLAGGMSNEQFF
CDR3 DNA: TGCAGCGTCCCCGGACTAGCGGGAGGGATGAGTAATGAGCAGTTCTTC

J gene: TRBJ2-3
V gene: TRBV19
D gene: TRBD1
clone size: .
CDR3 protein: CASSTSPRQGAGDTQYF
CDR3 DNA: TGTGCCAGTAGTACCTCACCTCGACAGGGGGCAGGAGATACGCAGTATTTT

J gene: TRBJ2-1
V gene: TRBV6-5
D gene: .
clone size: .
CDR3 protein: CASSYRDNEQFF
CDR3 DNA: TGTGCCAGCAGTTACCGGGACAATGAGCAGTTCTTC

J gene: TRBJ2-6
V gene: TRBV12-5
D gene: TRBD1
clone size: once
CDR3 protein: CASGLETGILSGANVLTF
CDR3 DNA: TGTGCTAGTGGTTTGGAGACAGGGATCCTCTCTGGGGCCAACGTCCTGACTTTC

J gene: TRBJ2-1
V gene: TRBV11-3
D gene: TRBD2
clone size: .
CDR3 protein: CASSPTSGSDEQFF
CDR3 DNA: TGTGCCAGCAGCCCGACTAGCGGGAGCGATGAGCAGTTCTTC

J gene: TRBJ2-7
V gene: TRBV5-1
D gene: TRBD2
clone size: .
CDR3 protein: CASSPTSGRGEQYF
CDR3 DNA: TGCGCCAGCAGCCCGACTAGCGGGAGAGGGGAGCAGTACTTC

J gene: TRBJ2-1
V gene: TRBV29-1
D gene: TRBD2
clone size: .
CDR3 protein: CSVVTSGRDEQFF
CDR3 DNA: TGCAGCGTGGTGACTAGCGGGAGGGATGAGCAGTTCTTC

J gene: TRBJ2-7
V gene: TRBV6-5
D gene: .
clone size: .
CDR3 protein: CAFGTDFYEQYF
CDR3 DNA: TGTGCCTTCGGCACGGACTTCTACGAGCAGTACTTC

J gene: TRBJ2-4
V gene: TRBV6-4
D gene: .
clone size: few
CDR3 protein: CASTQLDKNIQYF
CDR3 DNA: TGTGCCAGCACCCAACTCGACAAAAACATTCAGTACTTC

J gene: TRBJ2-2
V gene: TRBV27
D gene: .
clone size: .
CDR3 protein: CASWPGGANTGELFF
CDR3 DNA: TGTGCCAGCTGGCCAGGTGGTGCGAACACCGGGGAGCTGTTTTTT

J gene: TRBJ2-6
V gene: TRBV25-1
D gene: .
clone size: .
CDR3 protein: CASSDSAISGANVLTF
CDR3 DNA: TGTGCCAGCAGCGACAGTGCCATCTCTGGGGCCAACGTCCTGACTTTC

J gene: TRBJ2-7
V gene: TRBV7-2
D gene: TRBD2
clone size: .
CDR3 protein: CASSAGTREYEQYF
CDR3 DNA: TGTGCCAGCAGTGCCGGGACTAGAGAGTACGAGCAGTACTTC

J gene: TRBJ2-1
V gene: TRBV4-1
D gene: .
clone size: .
CDR3 protein: CASSPTPTGTYNEQFF
CDR3 DNA: TGCGCCAGCAGCCCCACCCCGACGGGGACCTACAATGAGCAGTTCTTC

J gene: TRBJ1-5
V gene: TRBV4-1
D gene: .
clone size: .
CDR3 protein: CASSQVAGVGQPQHF
CDR3 DNA: TGCGCCAGCAGCCAAGTTGCAGGGGTTGGTCAGCCCCAGCATTTT

J gene: TRBJ2-1
V gene: TRBV2
D gene: .
clone size: .
CDR3 protein: CASTTSDEQFF
CDR3 DNA: TGTGCCAGCACGACTAGTGATGAGCAGTTCTTC

J gene: TRBJ2-3
V gene: TRBV7-2
D gene: .
clone size: .
CDR3 protein: CASSRSSTQYF
CDR3 DNA: TGTGCCAGCAGCCGATCCAGTACGCAGTATTTT

J gene: TRBJ1-2
V gene: TRBV5-1
D gene: .
clone size: .
CDR3 protein: CASSPGRARGGYTF
CDR3 DNA: TGCGCCAGCAGCCCCGGCAGGGCCAGGGGTGGCTACACCTTC

J gene: TRBJ2-5
V gene: TRBV4-1
D gene: .
clone size: .
CDR3 protein: CASSPTSRPGEETQYF
CDR3 DNA: TGCGCCAGCAGCCCCACAAGCCGGCCAGGGGAAGAGACCCAGTACTTC

J gene: TRBJ2-2
V gene: TRBV5-4
D gene: .
clone size: .
CDR3 protein: CASSLGQLVGDTGELFF
CDR3 DNA: TGTGCCAGCAGCTTGGGGCAACTAGTTGGGGACACCGGGGAGCTGTTTTTT

J gene: TRBJ1-5
V gene: TRBV19
D gene: .
clone size: .
CDR3 protein: CASSMKGGNQPQHF
CDR3 DNA: TGTGCCAGTAGTATGAAAGGGGGCAATCAGCCCCAGCATTTT

J gene: TRBJ2-7
V gene: TRBV5-6
D gene: .
clone size: .
CDR3 protein: CASSLWQGLEQYF
CDR3 DNA: TGTGCCAGCAGCTTGTGGCAGGGGCTCGAGCAGTACTTC

J gene: TRBJ2-5
V gene: TRBV25-1
D gene: TRBD2
clone size: .
CDR3 protein: CASRPTLLAEIQETQYF
CDR3 DNA: TGTGCCAGCAGGCCCACCCTACTAGCGGAGATACAAGAGACCCAGTACTTC

J gene: TRBJ2-7
V gene: TRBV5-6
D gene: .
clone size: .
CDR3 protein: CASSLYPSTSSYEQYF
CDR3 DNA: TGTGCCAGCAGCTTGTATCCGTCAACCAGCTCCTACGAGCAGTACTTC

J gene: TRBJ2-5
V gene: TRBV4-3
D gene: .
clone size: .
CDR3 protein: CASSRLGLGQETQYF
CDR3 DNA: TGCGCCAGCAGCCGGCTGGGACTGGGACAAGAGACCCAGTACTTC

J gene: TRBJ1-2
V gene: TRBV14
D gene: .
clone size: .
CDR3 protein: CASSHGRGYTF
CDR3 DNA: TGTGCCAGCAGCCACGGTCGCGGCTACACCTTC

J gene: TRBJ2-1
V gene: TRBV5-8
D gene: TRBD2
clone size: .
CDR3 protein: CASSLGLAGCDEQFF
CDR3 DNA: TGTGCCAGCAGCTTGGGACTAGCGGGTTGCGATGAGCAGTTCTTC

J gene: TRBJ2-3
V gene: TRBV30
D gene: TRBD2
clone size: .
CDR3 protein: CAWSVYIGGTSGVTDTQYF
CDR3 DNA: TGTGCCTGGAGTGTATATATAGGGGGGACTAGCGGAGTCACAGATACGCAGTATTTT

J gene: TRBJ2-1
V gene: TRBV5-1
D gene: TRBD2
clone size: .
CDR3 protein: CASSLALAGVDEQFF
CDR3 DNA: TGCGCCAGCAGCTTGGCCCTAGCGGGAGTCGATGAGCAGTTCTTC

J gene: TRBJ2-1
V gene: TRBV20-1
D gene: TRBD1
clone size: .
CDR3 protein: CSARQGAEQFF
CDR3 DNA: TGCAGTGCGAGACAGGGGGCCGAGCAGTTCTTC

J gene: TRBJ2-6
V gene: TRBV2
D gene: .
clone size: .
CDR3 protein: CASRSTGNSGANVLTF
CDR3 DNA: TGTGCCAGCAGGTCTACAGGGAACTCTGGGGCCAACGTCCTGACTTTC

J gene: TRBJ2-1
V gene: TRBV30
D gene: TRBD2
clone size: .
CDR3 protein: CAWSDTGTSDRNEQFF
CDR3 DNA: TGTGCCTGGAGTGATACGGGGACTAGCGATCGCAATGAGCAGTTCTTC

J gene: TRBJ2-2
V gene: TRBV27
D gene: .
clone size: .
CDR3 protein: CASSPFPQVTSELFF
CDR3 DNA: TGTGCCAGCAGTCCGTTCCCACAGGTAACCTCGGAGCTGTTTTTT

J gene: TRBJ2-1
V gene: TRBV5-6
D gene: TRBD2
clone size: .
CDR3 protein: CASSPYRGDYNEQFF
CDR3 DNA: TGTGCCAGCAGTCCCTATCGGGGGGACTACAATGAGCAGTTCTTC

J gene: TRBJ1-1
V gene: TRBV20-1
D gene: .
clone size: .
CDR3 protein: CSGGGVEAFF
CDR3 DNA: TGCAGTGGCGGGGGGGTTGAAGCTTTCTTT

J gene: TRBJ2-7
V gene: TRBV11-2
D gene: TRBD1
clone size: .
CDR3 protein: CASSLARTGGNEQYF
CDR3 DNA: TGTGCCAGCAGCTTAGCGAGGACAGGGGGGAACGAGCAGTACTTC

J gene: TRBJ2-3
V gene: TRBV30
D gene: TRBD2
clone size: once
CDR3 protein: CAWRARLAGGPSTDTQYF
CDR3 DNA: TGTGCCTGGAGAGCTCGACTAGCGGGAGGGCCCTCAACAGATACGCAGTATTTT

J gene: TRBJ2-7
V gene: TRBV23-1
D gene: .
clone size: .
CDR3 protein: CASSCLGEQYF
CDR3 DNA: TGCGCCAGCAGTTGCCTCGGGGAGCAGTACTTC

J gene: TRBJ1-2
V gene: TRBV27
D gene: .
clone size: .
CDR3 protein: CASSLLSGPGGYTF
CDR3 DNA: TGTGCCAGCAGTTTATTGTCGGGTCCCGGGGGCTACACCTTC

J gene: TRBJ2-1
V gene: TRBV10-2
D gene: .
clone size: .
CDR3 protein: CASSPPRRSSYNEQFF
CDR3 DNA: TGCGCCAGCAGTCCCCCTAGGCGGAGCTCCTACAATGAGCAGTTCTTC

J gene: TRBJ1-5
V gene: TRBV19
D gene: .
clone size: once
CDR3 protein: CASSILPSSMPQHF
CDR3 DNA: TGTGCCAGTAGTATACTACCCTCCTCGATGCCCCAGCATTTT

J gene: TRBJ2-4
V gene: TRBV11-1
D gene: .
clone size: .
CDR3 protein: CASSQVGTRKDIQYF
CDR3 DNA: TGTGCCAGCAGCCAGGTGGGCACTCGGAAGGACATTCAGTACTTC

J gene: TRBJ2-5
V gene: TRBV5-6
D gene: .
clone size: .
CDR3 protein: CASSLPLRETQYF
CDR3 DNA: TGTGCCAGCAGCTTGCCCCTACGAGAGACCCAGTACTTC

J gene: TRBJ2-7
V gene: TRBV11-3
D gene: TRBD1
clone size: .
CDR3 protein: CASSSQGDRAYEQYF
CDR3 DNA: TGTGCCAGCAGCTCCCAGGGTGACAGGGCCTACGAGCAGTACTTC

J gene: TRBJ2-5
V gene: TRBV28
D gene: TRBD1
clone size: .
CDR3 protein: CASSPRDRGPETQYF
CDR3 DNA: TGTGCCAGCAGTCCAAGGGACAGGGGGCCTGAGACCCAGTACTTC

J gene: TRBJ2-5
V gene: TRBV7-9
D gene: .
clone size: .
CDR3 protein: CASSFQGGRETQYF
CDR3 DNA: TGTGCCAGCAGCTTCCAAGGAGGGAGGGAGACCCAGTACTTC